This T cell receptor (beta chain) originates from a study of Ad26.COV2.S vaccination and SARS-CoV-2 variants. Sample treatment: 19 received Ad26.COV2.S at low or high dose, single or two shots; several received placebo; per-sample allocation not given. Repertoires come from day 63 after the first vaccine or placebo injection. Wuhan-strain SARS-CoV-2 spike was expressed by the Ad26 vector that made up the vaccine. V was clipped by 6 bases and J by 7 bases; unmatched bases: 7. There are 15 residues in the CDR3. CDR1 is MDHEN, CDR2 SYDVKM, per germline. Profiling relied on immunoSEQ multiplex PCR, and the TCRdb table lists in-frame clones only, not all of them. This repertoire shows nearly 400,000 clones, around 91% found once; its top ten account for approximately 1.9%.

The TCR was taken from a person between 18 and 60 years old who received the Ad26.COV2.S COVID-19 vaccine or a placebo. The chain links TRBV28 to TRBJ1-6, with TRBD1 identical over 9 bases. Sequencing was performed on peripheral blood, taken in a trial of Ad26.COV2.S vaccine versus placebo. The chain's CDR3 is CASRTGGVGNSPLHF. The CDR3 nucleotides read TGTGCCAGCAGAACAGGGGGCGTGGGGAATTCACCCCTCCACTTT.